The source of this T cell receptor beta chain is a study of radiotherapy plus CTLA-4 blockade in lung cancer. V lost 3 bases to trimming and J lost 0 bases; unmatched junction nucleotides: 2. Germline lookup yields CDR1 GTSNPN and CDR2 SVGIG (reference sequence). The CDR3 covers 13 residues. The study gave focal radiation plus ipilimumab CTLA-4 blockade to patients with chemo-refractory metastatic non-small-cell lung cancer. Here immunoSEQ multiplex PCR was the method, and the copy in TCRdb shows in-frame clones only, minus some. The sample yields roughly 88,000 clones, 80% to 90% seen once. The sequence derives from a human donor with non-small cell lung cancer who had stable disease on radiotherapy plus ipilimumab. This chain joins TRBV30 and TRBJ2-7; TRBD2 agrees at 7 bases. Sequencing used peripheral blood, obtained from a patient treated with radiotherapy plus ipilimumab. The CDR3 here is CAWSGGTSYEQYF. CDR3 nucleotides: TGTGCCTGGAGCGGGGGGACCTCCTACGAGCAGTACTTC.